This T cell receptor beta chain was recorded in a study of human T cells and chemical hapten exposure (dated by TCRdb to 2020 to 2023). Background on the whole study: For sensitization, 2% DPC in acetone was applied to a 2 cm by 2 cm area of upper inner arm skin. Throughout the study period of 20 to 30 weeks, patients also received therapeutic DPC doses to the scalp every week. Patch tests used Finn chambers with 0.01% DPC on the upper back, scored after 6 days by International Contact Dermatitis Research Group standards. Most of the patients in the cohort were female, and the cohort covered alopecia areata with under or over 50% scalp involvement, alopecia totalis and alopecia universalis. Libraries were pooled for sequencing, and variation in per-sample TCR yields was attributed mainly to small differences in library volumes within the pool. Peripheral blood TCR repertoire changes were tracked in vivo in alopecia patients during primary and secondary sensitization to the hapten diphenylcyclopropenone (DPC). Blood samples were taken from patients before sensitization (week 0) and then at 2, 6 and about 24 weeks after DPC sensitization. Twenty-nine alopecia patients provided blood for TCR sequencing at one to four time points (pre-sensitization, 2, 6 and 24 weeks).

Relative to germline, V is 6 bases shorter and J is 0 bases shorter, with 14 bases between their ends. The CDR3, from cysteine to phenylalanine, totals 15 residues. Only the CDR3 DNA stays, 45 bases, in frame from base 1. CDR1 SQVTM and CDR2 ANQGSEA are derived from the germline V gene. Overall study outcomes, separate from this receptor: The number of TCRs above 1 in 1000 frequency did not change with DPC sensitization; there was no evidence of global repertoire structure alterations. After repeated subsampling, changes were observed in the strength of the expansion versus patch-test correlation and in the threshold at which the correlation became significant. Because every patient had alopecia, a presumed autoimmune disease, the patients' immune response might differ from that of healthy individuals. Patch test score correlated positively with the number of PT1 expanded TCRs, reaching significance at thresholds 8, 16 and 32 but not at 4. Expanded TCRs formed significantly more large CDR3 similarity clusters than pre-sensitization or healthy control sets, consistent with antigen-driven responses.

This clonotype was observed a few times. The specificity of this receptor is unknown. Base qualities are not provided; no much larger clone lies one nucleotide away. In light of the paper, this sample's time point label describes: patch test 1, 2 weeks after DPC sensitization. This specimen's treatment or condition label, per the study, means: therapeutic diphenylcyclopropenone sensitization with weekly scalp DPC. Blood at each patch-test visit was drawn before the patch test was applied. Patients were considered eligible if aged 18 to 70, diagnosed with alopecia and deemed suitable for DPC therapy, and patients were excluded if pregnant. Unfractionated whole blood was collected in Tempus Blood RNA tubes, and total RNA was extracted from that blood. The library relied on RACE. The sample was run on a NextSeq 500. Library preparation attached unique molecular identifiers to individual cDNA molecules for quantitative, reproducible TCR counting. For every blood RNA sample, sequencing covered both the TCR alpha and TCR beta chains. The authors' pipeline ran thus. The median number of TCRs per sample was approximately 96,000, ranging from roughly 20,000 to 690,600. The Decombinator software suite was used to annotate V, J and CDR3 in the TCR reads. For the PS versus PT1 abundance plots, all samples were subsampled to the same number of TCRs (28,000). Expanded TCRs were defined as absent before sensitization and observed at least eight times at the 2-week time point. The public reads were run again by TCRdb, first through fastp at Q25 and then through MiXCR, and only productive beta chains were kept. One record per CDR3 amino acid sequence lists the most common genes and DNA. The V and J calls and clone size come from TCRdb's table, not from the authors' own analysis. The sample contains 75,000 to 100,000 distinct CDR3 sequences, roughly an eighth of them found a single time. The leading ten clones occupy approximately 2% of the sample.

The origin of this receptor is a woman aged 35 to 49 with alopecia areata. Some clones in this sample may be carry-over from other donors' samples. This material consisted of whole blood, taken in connection with sensitization to the hapten diphenylcyclopropenone (DPC). The chain couples TRBV29-1 to TRBJ2-2; matching of 7 bases hints at TRBD1 as the D gene. The CDR3 region has the sequence CSVAGGQTNTGELFF. The nucleotide sequence reads TGCAGCGTCGCCGGGGGACAGACGAACACCGGGGAGCTGTTTTTT.